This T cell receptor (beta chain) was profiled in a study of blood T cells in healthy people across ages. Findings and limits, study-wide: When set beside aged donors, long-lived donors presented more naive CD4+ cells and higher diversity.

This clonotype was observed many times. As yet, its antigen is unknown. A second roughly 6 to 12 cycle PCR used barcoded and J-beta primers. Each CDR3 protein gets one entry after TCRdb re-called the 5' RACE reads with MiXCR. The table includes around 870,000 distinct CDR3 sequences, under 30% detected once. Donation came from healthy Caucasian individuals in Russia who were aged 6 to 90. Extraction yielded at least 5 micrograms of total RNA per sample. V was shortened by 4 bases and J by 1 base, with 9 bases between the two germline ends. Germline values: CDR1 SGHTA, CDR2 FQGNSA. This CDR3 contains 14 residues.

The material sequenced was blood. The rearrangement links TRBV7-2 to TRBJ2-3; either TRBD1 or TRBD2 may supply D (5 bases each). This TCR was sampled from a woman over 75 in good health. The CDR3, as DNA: TGTGCCAGCAGCTGGGGGTTCGGCACAGATACGCAGTATTTT. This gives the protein CASSWGFGTDTQYF.